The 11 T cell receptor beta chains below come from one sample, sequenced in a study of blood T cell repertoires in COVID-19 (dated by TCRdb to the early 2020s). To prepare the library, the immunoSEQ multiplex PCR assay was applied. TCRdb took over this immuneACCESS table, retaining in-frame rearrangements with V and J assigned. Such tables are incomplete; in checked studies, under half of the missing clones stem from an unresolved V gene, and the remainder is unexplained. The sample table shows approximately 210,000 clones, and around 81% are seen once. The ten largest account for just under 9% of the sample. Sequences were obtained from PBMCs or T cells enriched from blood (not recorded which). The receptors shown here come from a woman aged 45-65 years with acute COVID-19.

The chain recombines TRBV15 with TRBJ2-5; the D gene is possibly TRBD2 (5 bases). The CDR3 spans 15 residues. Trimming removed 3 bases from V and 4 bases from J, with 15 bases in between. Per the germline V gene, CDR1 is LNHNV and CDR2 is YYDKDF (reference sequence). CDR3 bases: TGTGCCACCAGCAGGTCAGAGGGATTTATAGAGACCCAGTACTTC. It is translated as CATSRSEGFIETQYF. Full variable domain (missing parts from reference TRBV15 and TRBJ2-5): DAMVIQNPRYQVTQFGKPVTLSCSQTLNHNVMYWYQQKSSQAPKLLFHYYDKDFNNEADTPDNFQSRRPNTSFCFLDIRSPGLGDTAMYLCATSRSEGFIETQYFGPGTRLLVL.

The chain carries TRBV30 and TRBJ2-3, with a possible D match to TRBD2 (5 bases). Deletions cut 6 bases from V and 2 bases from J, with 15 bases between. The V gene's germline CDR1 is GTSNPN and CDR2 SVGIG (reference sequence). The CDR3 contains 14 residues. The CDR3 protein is CACTIRDFTDTQYF. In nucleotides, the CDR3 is TGTGCCTGTACGATACGGGATTTCACAGATACGCAGTATTTT.

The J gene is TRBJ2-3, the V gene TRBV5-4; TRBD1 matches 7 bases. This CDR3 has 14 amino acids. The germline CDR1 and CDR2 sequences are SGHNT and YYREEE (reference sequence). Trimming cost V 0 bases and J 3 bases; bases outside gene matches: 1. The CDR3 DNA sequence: TGTGCCAGCAGCTTGGGGGACAGAACAGATACGCAGTATTTT. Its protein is CASSLGDRTDTQYF.

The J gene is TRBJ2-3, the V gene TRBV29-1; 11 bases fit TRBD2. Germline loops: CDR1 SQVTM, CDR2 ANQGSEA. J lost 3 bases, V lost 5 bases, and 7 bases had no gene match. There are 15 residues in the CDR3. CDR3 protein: CSVQLAGGPTDTQYF. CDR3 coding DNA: TGCAGCGTTCAGTTAGCGGGGGGGCCGACAGATACGCAGTATTTT.

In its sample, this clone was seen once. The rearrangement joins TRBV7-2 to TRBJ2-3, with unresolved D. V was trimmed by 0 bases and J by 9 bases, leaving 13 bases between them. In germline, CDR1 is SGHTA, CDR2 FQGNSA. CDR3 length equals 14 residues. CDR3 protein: CASSLATASGTQYF. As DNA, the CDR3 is TGTGCCAGCAGCTTAGCGACGGCTAGTGGCACGCAGTATTTT.

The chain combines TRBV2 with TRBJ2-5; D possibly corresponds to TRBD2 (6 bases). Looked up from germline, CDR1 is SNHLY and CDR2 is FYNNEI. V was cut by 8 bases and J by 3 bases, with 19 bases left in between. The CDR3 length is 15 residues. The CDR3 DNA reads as TGTGCCAGCTGGGCGGGGACGGGTTCGGAAGAGACCCAGTACTTC. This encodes CASWAGTGSEETQYF.

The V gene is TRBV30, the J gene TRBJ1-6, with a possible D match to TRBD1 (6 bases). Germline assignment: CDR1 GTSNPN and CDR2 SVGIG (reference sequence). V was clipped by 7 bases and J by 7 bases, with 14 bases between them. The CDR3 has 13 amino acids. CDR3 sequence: CASQAGVNSPLHF. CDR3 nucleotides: TGTGCCTCACAGGCAGGGGTAAATTCACCCCTCCACTTT.

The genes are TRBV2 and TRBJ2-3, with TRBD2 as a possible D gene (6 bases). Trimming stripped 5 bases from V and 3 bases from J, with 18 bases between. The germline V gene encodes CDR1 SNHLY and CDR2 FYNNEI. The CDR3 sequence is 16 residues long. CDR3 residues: CASSPTGLRGTDTQYF. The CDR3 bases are TGTGCCAGCAGTCCTACGGGACTTCGGGGGACAGATACGCAGTATTTT.

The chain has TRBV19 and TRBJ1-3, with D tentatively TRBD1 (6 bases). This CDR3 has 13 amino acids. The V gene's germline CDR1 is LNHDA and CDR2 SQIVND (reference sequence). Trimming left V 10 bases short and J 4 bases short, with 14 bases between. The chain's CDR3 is CATPTGFGNTIYF. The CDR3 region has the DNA TGTGCCACCCCAACAGGGTTCGGAAACACCATATATTTT.

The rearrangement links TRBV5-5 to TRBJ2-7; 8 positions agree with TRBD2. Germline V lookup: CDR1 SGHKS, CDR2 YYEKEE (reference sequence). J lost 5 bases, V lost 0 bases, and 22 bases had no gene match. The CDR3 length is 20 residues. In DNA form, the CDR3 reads TGTGCCAGCAGCTTGGGACCTTATATCGCGGGAGGTACCTTATTAGACGAGCAGTACTTC. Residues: CASSLGPYIAGGTLLDEQYF.

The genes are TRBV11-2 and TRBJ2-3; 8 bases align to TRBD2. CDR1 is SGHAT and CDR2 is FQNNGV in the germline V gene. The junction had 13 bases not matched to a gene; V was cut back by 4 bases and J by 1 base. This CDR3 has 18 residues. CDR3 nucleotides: TGTGCCAGCAGCTCGGGACTAGGTGGGGCGTCGGGCACAGATACGCAGTATTTT. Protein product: CASSSGLGGASGTDTQYF.